Each of the 21 T cell receptor beta chains below was sequenced from the same sample in a study of CD8+ T cells in alopecia areata. Extraction of RNA preceded its reverse transcription into cDNA, which served as the sequencing template. Assay: immunoSEQ multiplex PCR; the TCRdb copy retains only in-frame clones and omits some. The sample records hundreds of thousands of clones, 66% being singletons. Treatment described: oral pan-JAK inhibitor, 5-10 mg twice daily. The sample was CD4+ T cells sorted from blood, taken at approximately week 42, from a patient treated with tofacitinib. The origin of the receptors is a human donor with alopecia areata.

J is TRBJ2-2 and V is TRBV25-1; D is perhaps TRBD2 (6 bases). V lost 2 bases, J lost 8 bases, and 12 bases lay in between. Germline loops: CDR1 MGHDK, CDR2 SYGVNS. The CDR3 sequence is 14 residues long. The CDR3 coding sequence is TGTGCCAGCAGTGAAGGAGGGATTCTAGGGGAGCTGTTTTTT. Translation: CASSEGGILGELFF.

In DNA form, the CDR3 reads TGTGCCACCAGCAGATCACTCACAGGGGGTCCTAATTCACCCCTCCACTTT. It encodes CATSRSLTGGPNSPLHF. This rearrangement joins TRBV15 to TRBJ1-6; 8 bases align to TRBD1. Per the germline V gene, CDR1 is LNHNV and CDR2 is YYDKDF (reference sequence). There are 17 residues in the CDR3. V gave up 2 bases and J gave up 6 bases; unmatched junction bases: 9.

This clone was found many times. V gene TRBV4-1 combines with J gene TRBJ1-2, with 9 bases aligning to TRBD1. The length of the CDR3 is 15 residues. Germline loops: CDR1 MGHRA, CDR2 YSYEKL. J was trimmed by 2 bases and V by 1 base; bases with no gene match: 2. CDR3 DNA: TGCGCCAGCAGCCAAGGGGACAGGGACAACTATGGCTACACCTTC. This encodes CASSQGDRDNYGYTF.

The chain employs TRBV6-1 and TRBJ2-2; 10 bases are shared with TRBD2. Germline V gene sequence: CDR1 MNHNS, CDR2 SASEGT. The CDR3 loop spans 15 amino acids. The V segment lost 5 bases and the J segment 5 bases; nucleotides outside the gene matches: 5. CDR3 in amino acids: CASSLSSGGTGELFF. The CDR3, as DNA: TGTGCCAGCAGTCTGTCTAGCGGGGGTACCGGGGAGCTGTTTTTT.

The chain couples TRBV5-1 to TRBJ1-2, with 7 positions matching TRBD1. Germline V gives CDR1 SGHRS, CDR2 YFSETQ. The CDR3 totals 15 residues. V lost 0 bases and J lost 4; bases outside the gene matches: 6. CDR3: CASSLEGGGGYGYTF. CDR3 in DNA: TGCGCCAGCAGCTTGGAAGGGGGCGGCGGCTATGGCTACACCTTC.

The chain couples TRBV6-1 to TRBJ1-2; D gene unclear. The V gene's germline CDR1 is MNHNS and CDR2 SASEGT. The CDR3 runs 11 residues. CDR3 in amino acids: CAAGRDYGYTF. CDR3 nucleotides: TGTGCGGCCGGACGGGACTATGGCTACACCTTC.

The chain has TRBV2 and TRBJ2-5, with D perhaps matching TRBD1 or TRBD2 (5 bases each). The CDR3 totals 13 residues. Deletions cut 6 bases from V and 2 bases from J, with 10 bases between. Germline V lookup: CDR1 SNHLY, CDR2 FYNNEI. CDR3 sequence: CASRRDPQETQYF. The CDR3 nucleotides read TGTGCCAGCAGGAGGGACCCACAAGAGACCCAGTACTTC.

The chain joins TRBV29-1 to TRBJ2-5, with 8 bases aligning to TRBD1. Germline V gene lookup returns CDR1 SQVTM and CDR2 ANQGSEA. J was trimmed by 1 base and V by 5 bases; bases with no gene match: 6. The CDR3 runs 14 residues. CDR3 nucleotides: TGCAGCGTTCCGGACAGGGTAACCCAAGAGACCCAGTACTTC. This sequence encodes CSVPDRVTQETQYF.

This clone showed up just once. This chain joins TRBV29-1 and TRBJ1-2; D perhaps matches TRBD1 (5 bases). The V and J ends lost 4 bases and 3 bases respectively, with 12 bases between them. Germline V gene lookup returns CDR1 SQVTM and CDR2 ANQGSEA. This CDR3 has 13 residues. CDR3 sequence: CSVAQVRDYGYTF. As DNA, the CDR3 is TGCAGCGTTGCACAGGTTCGCGACTATGGCTACACCTTC.

V is TRBV10-3 and J is TRBJ2-3; 9 bases are a match to TRBD2. Germline V CDR1 and CDR2: ENHRY, SYGVKD. The CDR3 is 14 residues long. Trimming removed 6 bases from V and 2 bases from J; junction bases left unmatched: 3. The CDR3, as DNA: TGTGCCATCAGCAAGCGGGGGGACACAGATACGCAGTATTTT. It codes for CAISKRGDTDTQYF.

This chain joins TRBV29-1 and TRBJ1-2; 7 positions match TRBD1. The ends lost 3 bases at V and 8 bases at J; junction bases unmatched: 9. The germline V gene encodes CDR1 SQVTM and CDR2 ANQGSEA. The CDR3 runs 13 residues. CDR3 sequence (DNA): TGCAGCGTTGATACAGGGGTGGTGTGGGGCTACACCTTC. Translating gives CSVDTGVVWGYTF.

The chain is built from TRBV30 and TRBJ2-2; 7 bases map to TRBD1. This CDR3 is built from 16 residues. The trim removed 2 bases at V and 4 bases at J, leaving 10 bases unmatched. Germline values: CDR1 GTSNPN, CDR2 SVGIG (reference sequence). Here the CDR3 reads CAWSRRATGLTGELFF. CDR3 DNA sequence: TGTGCCTGGAGTCGTAGAGCGACAGGGCTCACCGGGGAGCTGTTTTTT.

The CDR3 reads CAISPSGRGNTEAFF. For the CDR3, the DNA is TGTGCCATCAGTCCGTCAGGGAGAGGGAACACTGAAGCTTTCTTT. The chain recombines TRBV10-3 with TRBJ1-1, with a possible D match to TRBD1 (5 bases). Trimming stripped 5 bases from V and 1 base from J, with 14 bases between. The germline CDR1 and CDR2 sequences are ENHRY and SYGVKD. The CDR3 totals 15 residues.

This clone was detected only a few times. The V and J genes are TRBV15 and TRBJ2-7; unclear D gene. Per germline, CDR1 LNHNV and CDR2 YYDKDF (reference sequence). The length of the CDR3 is 13 residues. The V end was cut by 5 bases, the J end by 2 bases, with 10 bases between. For the CDR3, the DNA is TGTGCCACCAGCCGCCCTGGGGCCTACGAGCAGTACTTC. Protein product: CATSRPGAYEQYF. Drawing the rest from reference TRBV15 and TRBJ2-7, the complete variable domain is DAMVIQNPRYQVTQFGKPVTLSCSQTLNHNVMYWYQQKSSQAPKLLFHYYDKDFNNEADTPDNFQSRRPNTSFCFLDIRSPGLGDTAMYLCATSRPGAYEQYFGPGTRLTVT.

The CDR3 protein is CASSQAGQAAYEQYF. The CDR3 DNA follows: TGCGCCAGCAGCCAAGCGGGACAGGCAGCCTACGAGCAGTACTTC. This chain uses TRBV4-3 with TRBJ2-7, with TRBD1 matching 8 bases. After removal of 1 base from V and 2 bases from J, the junction contained 4 bases not matched to a gene. Germline-derived CDR1 and CDR2 are LGHNA and YSLEER. The CDR3 is 15 amino acids.

The gene calls are TRBV27 and TRBJ2-1; tentative D call: TRBD1 (5 bases). Germline V gene sequence: CDR1 MNHEY, CDR2 SMNVEV (reference sequence). The CDR3 covers 14 residues. V gave up 5 bases and J gave up 2 bases, with 10 bases separating them. CDR3 sequence: CASSTATAYNEQFF. The CDR3 DNA reads TGTGCCAGCAGTACCGCGACAGCCTACAATGAGCAGTTCTTC.

The genes are TRBV5-1 and TRBJ2-5; no firm D call. This CDR3 region has 15 residues. Germline CDR1 is SGHRS and CDR2 is YFSETQ. The ends were cut back, 4 bases at V and 3 bases at J, with 16 bases in the middle. In DNA form, the CDR3 reads TGCGCCAGCAGCCATACAAATGGAGCTAAAGAGACCCAGTACTTC. The encoded protein is CASSHTNGAKETQYF.

The table lists this clone with many counts. The rearrangement joins TRBV29-1 to TRBJ2-3; 9 positions match TRBD2. The ends lost 4 bases at V and 7 bases at J; junction bases unmatched: 9. The CDR3 covers 14 residues. CDR1 is SQVTM, CDR2 ANQGSEA, per germline. The CDR3 nucleotides are TGCAGCGTTGGTAATCGACTAGCGGTGAATACGCAGTATTTT. Translating gives CSVGNRLAVNTQYF.

The gene calls are TRBV11-1 and TRBJ2-6, with TRBD2 matching 8 bases. With 6 bases clipped from V and 2 bases from J, the junction kept 9 bases outside the gene matches. Germline values: CDR1 SGHAT, CDR2 FQDESV (reference sequence). This CDR3 comprises 17 residues. In DNA form, the CDR3 reads TGTGCCAGCAGTCGCGGGGGGCAGGGCGCTGGGGCCAACGTCCTGACTTTC. Protein product: CASSRGGQGAGANVLTF.

This CDR3 reads CATSSSDRGYYNEQFF. The DNA for the CDR3 is TGTGCCACCAGCAGCTCCGACAGGGGATACTACAATGAGCAGTTCTTC. This chain connects TRBV15 to TRBJ2-1, with 8 bases lining up with TRBD1. The CDR3 sequence is 16 residues long. With V trimmed by 3 bases and J by 3 bases, 7 bases remained unmatched. Germline V gene sequence: CDR1 LNHNV, CDR2 YYDKDF (reference sequence).

This clone was seen many times. This sequence joins TRBV7-7 and TRBJ2-2, with TRBD2 identical over 7 bases. Germline V gives CDR1 SSHAT, CDR2 FNYEAQ (reference sequence). The ends lost 4 bases at V and 0 bases at J; junction bases unmatched: 2. This CDR3 is 15 amino acids long. The CDR3 DNA reads TGTGCCAGCAGCTACAGCGGGGCGAACACCGGGGAGCTGTTTTTT. Amino acid sequence: CASSYSGANTGELFF. The full variable domain, rest sourced from reference TRBV7-7 and TRBJ2-2, is GAGVSQSPRYKVTKRGQDVTLRCDPISSHATLYWYQQALGQGPEFLTYFNYEAQPDKSGLPSDRFSAERPEGSISTLTIQRTEQRDSAMYRCASSYSGANTGELFFGEGSRLTVL.